This entry lists 15 T cell receptor beta chains sequenced from one sample in a study of T-cell memory formation after mild COVID-19. TCRdb reanalysed the 5' RACE reads using MiXCR and keeps one entry per CDR3 protein. The sample lists around 200,000 distinct CDR3 sequences; about 22% were seen once. Sequences were obtained from PBMCs or a T cell subset sorted from them (not recorded which). The receptors stem from an adult woman who had mild COVID-19 (a few samples of this study predate the infection). Cell type and time point are not known.

The chain employs TRBV7-9 and TRBJ2-1; 11 bases fit TRBD2. The CDR3 consists of 19 residues. J lost 5 bases, V lost 3 bases, and 15 bases had no gene match. Germline CDR1 SEHNR, CDR2 FQNEAQ (reference sequence). CDR3 nucleotides: TGTGCCAGCAGCTTGAGTAAAAAAAAGACTAGCGGGACCAACAATGAGCAGTTCTTC. This translates into CASSLSKKKTSGTNNEQFF. Full variable domain (missing parts from reference TRBV7-9 and TRBJ2-1): DTGVSQNPRHKITKRGQNVTFRCDPISEHNRLYWYRQTLGQGPEFLTYFQNEAQLEKSRLLSDRFSAERPKGSFSTLEIQRTEQGDSAMYLCASSLSKKKTSGTNNEQFFGPGTRLTVL.

CDR3 bases: TGCAGTGCTAGAGTCGGGAATTCACCCCTCCACTTT. Protein sequence: CSARVGNSPLHF. J is TRBJ1-6 and V is TRBV20-1; D is uncertain. With 1 base removed from V and 7 bases from J, the gap between germline ends came to 5 bases. This CDR3 contains 12 residues. The germline V gene has CDR1 DFQATT and CDR2 SNEGSKA (reference sequence).

In its sample, this clonotype was seen many times. The V gene is TRBV7-9, the J gene TRBJ2-1; D is possibly TRBD1 (5 bases). CDR3 size: 14 residues. Trimming pared 2 bases from V and 4 bases from J, leaving 9 bases between. CDR1 and CDR2 (germline): SEHNR, FQNEAQ (reference sequence). The DNA of the CDR3 is TGTGCCAGCAGCTTACTCGCAGGGTACAATGAGCAGTTCTTC. This codes for CASSLLAGYNEQFF.

This clonotype was seen more than once but under ten times. The chain uses TRBV7-8 and TRBJ2-1, with D possibly matching TRBD1 (6 bases). Germline loops: CDR1 SGHVS, CDR2 FQNEAQ. Trimming cost V 1 base and J 8 bases, with 15 bases left between them. There are 15 residues in the CDR3. CDR3 DNA sequence: TGTGCCAGCAGCTTAGTGCAGGGGAGTGCGGATGAGCAGTTCTTC. Translated: CASSLVQGSADEQFF.

The genes are TRBV15 and TRBJ2-2; TRBD1 agrees at 7 bases. The germline CDR1 and CDR2 sequences are LNHNV and YYDKDF (reference sequence). The V gene end was trimmed by 0 bases and the J gene end by 0 bases; junction bases not matched to a gene: 4. This CDR3 comprises 17 residues. The CDR3 DNA reads as TGTGCCACCAGCAGAGAAGCAGGGGGACCGAACACCGGGGAGCTGTTTTTT. Translating gives CATSREAGGPNTGELFF.

In this sample, this clonotype turned up a few times. J is TRBJ2-1 and V is TRBV7-9; unclear D gene. V was shortened by 3 bases and J by 8 bases, with 8 bases between the two germline ends. Germline CDR1 SEHNR, CDR2 FQNEAQ (reference sequence). There are 12 residues in the CDR3. CDR3 in amino acids: CASSFRVDEQFF. The CDR3 nucleotides read TGTGCCAGCAGCTTCCGGGTCGATGAGCAGTTCTTC.

This clonotype was seen just once. In DNA, the CDR3 is TGTGCCAGCAGCTCATCGACTAGCTGGACGGCCGCAGATACGCAGTATTTT. Translated: CASSSSTSWTAADTQYF. The gene calls are TRBV7-9 and TRBJ2-3; TRBD2 aligns across 7 bases. The CDR3 runs 17 residues. Trimming cost V 4 bases and J 4 bases; bases outside gene matches: 14. In germline, CDR1 is SEHNR, CDR2 FQNEAQ (reference sequence).

V is TRBV10-2 and J is TRBJ2-1; D gene uncertain. This CDR3 has 14 amino acids. Germline CDR1 WSHSY, CDR2 SAAADI. Trimming took 5 bases from V and 6 from J, leaving 14 bases between them. For the CDR3, the DNA is TGCGCCAGCAGTCATGGTGTCAAAGTCAATGAGCAGTTCTTC. Protein: CASSHGVKVNEQFF.

J is TRBJ2-5 and V is TRBV12-3 or TRBV12-4; 15 nucleotides line up with TRBD2. This CDR3 is built from 18 residues. V shed 3 bases, J shed 2 bases, and the junction held 7 bases outside the gene matches. The CDR3 nucleotides read TGTGCCAGCAGTTTGGGCGGCGGACTAGCGGGGGGGCAAGAGACCCAGTACTTC. Translated: CASSLGGGLAGGQETQYF.

This clonotype has more than one count but fewer than ten. This chain connects TRBV18 to TRBJ1-5; D call uncertain. Trimming stripped 2 bases from V and 5 bases from J, with 10 bases between. Germline V CDR1 and CDR2: KGHSH, LQKENI. The CDR3 runs 14 residues. This CDR3 reads CASSPSEGHQPQHF. CDR3 bases: TGTGCCAGCTCACCATCCGAGGGCCATCAGCCCCAGCATTTT.

In its sample, this clonotype was seen many times. The V gene is TRBV27, the J gene TRBJ2-7; D is possibly TRBD2 (6 bases). Germline-derived CDR1 and CDR2 are MNHEY and SMNVEV (reference sequence). V was cut by 4 bases and J by 3 bases, with 10 bases left in between. The CDR3 has 13 amino acids. CDR3 DNA: TGTGCCAGCAGTTGGGGGGTCGGCTACGAGCAGTACTTC. Amino acid sequence: CASSWGVGYEQYF.

This clonotype was counted a few times. This sequence joins TRBV4-3 and TRBJ1-2, with 7 bases identical to TRBD1. With V trimmed by 1 base and J by 3 bases, 2 bases remained unmatched. The CDR3 runs 14 residues. The germline CDR1 and CDR2 sequences are LGHNA and YSLEER. The CDR3 is CASSQGDRHYGYTF. The DNA for the CDR3 is TGCGCCAGCAGCCAAGGGGACAGACACTATGGCTACACCTTC.

This clonotype was found a few times. The chain links TRBV2 to TRBJ2-2, with 10 bases aligning to TRBD1. V shed 6 bases and J 6 bases; nucleotides not matched to a gene: 4. Germline loops: CDR1 SNHLY, CDR2 FYNNEI. The CDR3 runs 14 residues. The CDR3, as DNA: TGTGCCAGCAGCGACAGGGGGCAGTCCGGGGAGCTGTTTTTT. Translation: CASSDRGQSGELFF. Full variable domain (outside the CDR3, taken from reference TRBV2 and TRBJ2-2): EPEVTQTPSHQVTQMGQEVILRCVPISNHLYFYWYRQILGQKVEFLVSFYNNEISEKSEIFDDQFSVERPDGSNFTLKIRSTKLEDSAMYFCASSDRGQSGELFFGEGSRLTVL.

This sequence joins TRBV6-4 and TRBJ2-2; D ambiguous. Germline CDR1 MRHNA, CDR2 SNTAGT. Trimming removed 2 bases from V and 5 bases from J, with 6 bases in between. The CDR3 spans 13 residues. The CDR3 here is CASSDPSTGELFF. The CDR3 region has the DNA TGTGCCAGCAGTGACCCTTCGACCGGGGAGCTGTTTTTT.

The chain is built from TRBV4-1 and TRBJ1-6; no clear D gene. V lost 3 bases and J lost 7, with 10 bases in between. The CDR3 sequence is 14 residues long. Germline V CDR1 and CDR2: MGHRA, YSYEKL. The DNA for the CDR3 is TGCGCCAGCAGCCAGACGGTTCTAAATTCACCCCTCCACTTT. This gives the protein CASSQTVLNSPLHF.